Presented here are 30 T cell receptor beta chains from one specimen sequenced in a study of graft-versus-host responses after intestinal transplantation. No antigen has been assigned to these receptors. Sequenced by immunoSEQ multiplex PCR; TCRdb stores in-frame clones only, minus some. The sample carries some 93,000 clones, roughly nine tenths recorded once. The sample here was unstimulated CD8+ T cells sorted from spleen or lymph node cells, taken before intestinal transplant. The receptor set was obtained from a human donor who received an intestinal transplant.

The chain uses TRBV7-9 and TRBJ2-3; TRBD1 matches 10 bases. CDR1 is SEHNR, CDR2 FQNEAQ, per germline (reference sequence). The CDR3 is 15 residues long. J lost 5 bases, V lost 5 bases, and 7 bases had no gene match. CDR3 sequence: CASSPDRGRVDTQYF. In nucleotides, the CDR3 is TGTGCCAGCAGCCCCGACAGGGGGCGAGTAGATACGCAGTATTTT.

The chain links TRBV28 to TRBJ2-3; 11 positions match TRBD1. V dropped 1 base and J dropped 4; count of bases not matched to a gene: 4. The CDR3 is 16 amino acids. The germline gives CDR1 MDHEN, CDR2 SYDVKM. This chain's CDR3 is CASSLSRTGGSDTQYF. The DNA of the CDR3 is TGTGCCAGCAGTTTATCCCGGACAGGGGGCTCAGATACGCAGTATTTT.

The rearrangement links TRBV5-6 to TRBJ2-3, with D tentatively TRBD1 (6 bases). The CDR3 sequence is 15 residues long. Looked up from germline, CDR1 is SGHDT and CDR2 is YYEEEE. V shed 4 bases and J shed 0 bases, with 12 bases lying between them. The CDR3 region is CASSQGIVSTDTQYF. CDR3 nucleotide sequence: TGTGCCAGCAGCCAGGGGATAGTTAGCACAGATACGCAGTATTTT.

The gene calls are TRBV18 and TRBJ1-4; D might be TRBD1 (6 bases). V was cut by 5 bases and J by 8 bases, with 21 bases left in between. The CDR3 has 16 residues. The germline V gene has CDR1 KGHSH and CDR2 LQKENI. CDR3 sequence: CASSSGTSAGMEKLFF. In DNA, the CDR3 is TGTGCCAGCTCATCCGGGACATCGGCTGGCATGGAAAAACTGTTTTTT. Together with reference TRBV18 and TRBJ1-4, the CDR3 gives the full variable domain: NAGVMQNPRHLVRRRGQEARLRCSPMKGHSHVYWYRQLPEEGLKFMVYLQKENIIDESGMPKERFSAEFPKEGPSILRIQQVVRGDSAAYFCASSSGTSAGMEKLFFGSGTQLSVL.

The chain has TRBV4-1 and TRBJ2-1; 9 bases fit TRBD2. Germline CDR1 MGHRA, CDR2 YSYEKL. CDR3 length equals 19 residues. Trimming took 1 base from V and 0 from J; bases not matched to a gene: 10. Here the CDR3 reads CASSQGGAGGGRSYNEQFF. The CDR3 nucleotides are TGCGCCAGCAGCCAAGGGGGTGCGGGGGGGGGACGCTCCTACAATGAGCAGTTCTTC.

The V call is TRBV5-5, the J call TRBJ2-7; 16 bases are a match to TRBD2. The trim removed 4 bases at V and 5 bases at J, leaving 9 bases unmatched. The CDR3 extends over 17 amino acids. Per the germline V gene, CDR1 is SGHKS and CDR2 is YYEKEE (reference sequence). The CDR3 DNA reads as TGTGCCAGCAGCCCAGGGACTAGCGGGAGGGCCGCGAACGAGCAGTACTTC. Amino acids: CASSPGTSGRAANEQYF.

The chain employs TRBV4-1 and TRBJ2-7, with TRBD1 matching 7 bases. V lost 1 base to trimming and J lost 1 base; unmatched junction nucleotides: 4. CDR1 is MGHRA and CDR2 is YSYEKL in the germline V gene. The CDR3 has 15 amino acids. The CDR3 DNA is TGCGCCAGCAGCCAAGTAAGGGGGCAGTCCTACGAGCAGTACTTC. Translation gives CASSQVRGQSYEQYF.

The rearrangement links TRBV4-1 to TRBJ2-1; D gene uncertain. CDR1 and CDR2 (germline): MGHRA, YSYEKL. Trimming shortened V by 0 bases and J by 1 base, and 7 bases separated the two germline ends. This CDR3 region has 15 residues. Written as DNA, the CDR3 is TGCGCCAGCAGCCAAGATCCCCTTTCCTACAATGAGCAGTTCTTC. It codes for CASSQDPLSYNEQFF.

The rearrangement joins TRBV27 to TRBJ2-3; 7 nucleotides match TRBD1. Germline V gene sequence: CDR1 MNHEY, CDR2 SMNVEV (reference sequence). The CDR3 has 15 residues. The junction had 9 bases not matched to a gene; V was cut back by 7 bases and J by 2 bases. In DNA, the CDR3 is TGTGCCAGCATCGAACCGACAGGGCTCACAGATACGCAGTATTTT. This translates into CASIEPTGLTDTQYF.

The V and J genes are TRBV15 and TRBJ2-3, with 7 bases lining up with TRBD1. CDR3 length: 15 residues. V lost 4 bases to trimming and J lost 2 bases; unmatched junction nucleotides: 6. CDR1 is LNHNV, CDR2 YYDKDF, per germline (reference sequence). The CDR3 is CATSTLGQNTDTQYF. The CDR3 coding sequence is TGTGCCACCAGCACCTTGGGACAGAACACAGATACGCAGTATTTT.

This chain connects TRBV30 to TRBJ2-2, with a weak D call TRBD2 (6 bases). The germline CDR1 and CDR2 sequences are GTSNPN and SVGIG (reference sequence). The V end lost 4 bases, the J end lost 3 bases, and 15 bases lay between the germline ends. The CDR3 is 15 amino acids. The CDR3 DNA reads TGTGCCTGGATTTCGGGAGTAGGTGACACCGGGGAGCTGTTTTTT. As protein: CAWISGVGDTGELFF.

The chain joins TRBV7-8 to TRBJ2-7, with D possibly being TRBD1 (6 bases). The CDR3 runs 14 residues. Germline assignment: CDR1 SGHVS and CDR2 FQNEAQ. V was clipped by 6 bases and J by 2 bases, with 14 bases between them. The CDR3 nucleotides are TGTGCCAGCAGTTACAGGGCCGGGGCCTACGAGCAGTACTTC. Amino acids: CASSYRAGAYEQYF.

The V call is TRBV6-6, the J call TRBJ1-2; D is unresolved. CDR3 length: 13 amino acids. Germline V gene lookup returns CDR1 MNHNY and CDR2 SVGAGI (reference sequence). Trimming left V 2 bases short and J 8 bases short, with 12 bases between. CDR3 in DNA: TGTGCCAGCAGTTACAGGGAGCCTCGCGGCTACACCTTC. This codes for CASSYREPRGYTF.

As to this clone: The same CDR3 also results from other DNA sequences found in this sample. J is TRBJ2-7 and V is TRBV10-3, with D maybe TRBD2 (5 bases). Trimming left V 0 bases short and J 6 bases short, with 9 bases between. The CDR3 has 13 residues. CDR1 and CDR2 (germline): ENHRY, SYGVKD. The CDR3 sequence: CAISESGGREQYF. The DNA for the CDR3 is TGTGCCATCAGTGAGTCGGGCGGGCGCGAGCAGTACTTC.

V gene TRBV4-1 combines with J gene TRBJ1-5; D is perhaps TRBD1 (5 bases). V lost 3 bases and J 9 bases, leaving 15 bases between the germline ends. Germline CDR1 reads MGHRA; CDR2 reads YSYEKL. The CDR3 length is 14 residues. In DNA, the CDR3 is TGCGCCAGCAGCCATGTTGGGGAGGGGAGGCCCCAGCATTTT. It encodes CASSHVGEGRPQHF.

The CDR3 bases are TGTGCCAGCACCACCGGGACAATGGCTAATTCACCCCTCCACTTT. Translation: CASTTGTMANSPLHF. The chain combines TRBV6-5 with TRBJ1-6; D is perhaps TRBD1 (6 bases). Germline-derived CDR1 and CDR2 are MNHEY and SVGAGI. This CDR3 contains 15 residues. With 7 bases removed from V and 6 bases from J, the gap between germline ends came to 16 bases.

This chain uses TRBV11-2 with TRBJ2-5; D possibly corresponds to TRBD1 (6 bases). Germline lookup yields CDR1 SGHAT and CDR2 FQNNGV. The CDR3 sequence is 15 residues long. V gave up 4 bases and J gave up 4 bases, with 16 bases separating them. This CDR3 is CASSWEMTGRETQYF. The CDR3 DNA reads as TGTGCCAGCAGCTGGGAGATGACAGGTCGAGAGACCCAGTACTTC. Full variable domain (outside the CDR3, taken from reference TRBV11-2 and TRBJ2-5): EAGVAQSPRYKIIEKRQSVAFWCNPISGHATLYWYQQILGQGPKLLIQFQNNGVVDDSQLPKDRFSAERLKGVDSTLKIQPAKLEDSAVYLCASSWEMTGRETQYFGPGTRLLVL.

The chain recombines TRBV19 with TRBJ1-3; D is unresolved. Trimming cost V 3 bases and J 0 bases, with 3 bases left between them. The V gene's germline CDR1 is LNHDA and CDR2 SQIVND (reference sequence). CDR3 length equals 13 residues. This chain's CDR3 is CASSMSSGNTIYF. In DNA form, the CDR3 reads TGTGCCAGTAGTATGAGCTCTGGAAACACCATATATTTT.

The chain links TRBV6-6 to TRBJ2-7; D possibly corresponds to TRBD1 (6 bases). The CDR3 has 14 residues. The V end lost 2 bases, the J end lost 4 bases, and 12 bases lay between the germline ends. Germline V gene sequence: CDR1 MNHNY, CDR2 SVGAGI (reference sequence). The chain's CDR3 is CASSYEQGGYEQYF. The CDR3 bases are TGTGCCAGCAGTTACGAACAGGGCGGATACGAGCAGTACTTC.

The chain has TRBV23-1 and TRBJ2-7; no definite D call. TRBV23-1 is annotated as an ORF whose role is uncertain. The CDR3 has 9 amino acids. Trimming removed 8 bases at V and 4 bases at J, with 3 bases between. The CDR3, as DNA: TGCGCCAGCCCATACGAGCAGTACTTC. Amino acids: CASPYEQYF.

CDR3 in DNA: TGTGCCAGCAGTCCCCGACAGGGTATCAGCTCCTACAATGAGCAGTTCTTC. This gives the protein CASSPRQGISSYNEQFF. This chain links TRBV27 with TRBJ2-1; 7 bases are a match to TRBD1. Per the germline V gene, CDR1 is MNHEY and CDR2 is SMNVEV (reference sequence). The CDR3 length is 17 residues. Unmatched junction bases numbered 10, after V lost 5 bases and J lost 0 bases.

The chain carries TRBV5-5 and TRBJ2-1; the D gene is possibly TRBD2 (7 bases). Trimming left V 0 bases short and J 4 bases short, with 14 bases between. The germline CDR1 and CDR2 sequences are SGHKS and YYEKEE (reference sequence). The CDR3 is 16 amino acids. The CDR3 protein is CASSLVGGGQYNEQFF. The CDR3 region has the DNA TGTGCCAGCAGCTTGGTTGGCGGGGGACAATACAATGAGCAGTTCTTC.

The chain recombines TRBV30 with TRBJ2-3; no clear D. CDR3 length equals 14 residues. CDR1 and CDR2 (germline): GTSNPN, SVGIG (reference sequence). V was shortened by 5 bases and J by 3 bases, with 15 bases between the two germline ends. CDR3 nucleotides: TGTGCCTGGCATACCCAAACGGGTACAGATACGCAGTATTTT. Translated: CAWHTQTGTDTQYF.

The CDR3 sequence: CSVPLRGGTGNEQFF. The CDR3 nucleotides read TGCAGCGTCCCCCTTAGGGGGGGGACTGGCAATGAGCAGTTCTTC. V usage is TRBV29-1 and J usage is TRBJ2-1; a weak D match, TRBD2 (7 bases). Looked up from germline, CDR1 is SQVTM and CDR2 is ANQGSEA. Trimming shortened V by 6 bases and J by 6 bases, and 21 bases separated the two germline ends. The CDR3 sequence is 15 residues long.

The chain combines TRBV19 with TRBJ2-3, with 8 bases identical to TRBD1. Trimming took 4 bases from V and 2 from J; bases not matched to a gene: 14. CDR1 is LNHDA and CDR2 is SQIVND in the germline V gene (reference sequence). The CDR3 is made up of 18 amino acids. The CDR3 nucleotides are TGTGCCAGTAGTAGGGAACTGGTAAGACAGGGGAACACAGATACGCAGTATTTT. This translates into CASSRELVRQGNTDTQYF.

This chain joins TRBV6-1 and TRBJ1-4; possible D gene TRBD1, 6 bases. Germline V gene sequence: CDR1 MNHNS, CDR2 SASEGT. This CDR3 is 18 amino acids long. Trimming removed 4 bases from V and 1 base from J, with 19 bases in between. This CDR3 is CASSGGLQGRGTNEKLFF. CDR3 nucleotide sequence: TGTGCCAGCAGTGGGGGTTTACAGGGTAGAGGAACTAATGAAAAACTGTTTTTT.

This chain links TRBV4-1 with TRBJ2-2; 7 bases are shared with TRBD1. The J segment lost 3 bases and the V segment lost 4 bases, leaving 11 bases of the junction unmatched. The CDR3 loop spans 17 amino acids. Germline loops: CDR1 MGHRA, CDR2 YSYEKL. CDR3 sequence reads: CASSPNEGTVYTGELFF. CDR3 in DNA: TGCGCCAGCAGCCCTAACGAGGGGACAGTCTACACCGGGGAGCTGTTTTTT.

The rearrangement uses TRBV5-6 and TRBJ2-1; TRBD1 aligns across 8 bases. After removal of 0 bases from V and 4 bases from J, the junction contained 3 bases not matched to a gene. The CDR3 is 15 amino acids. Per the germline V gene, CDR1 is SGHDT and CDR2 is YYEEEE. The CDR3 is CASSLAGQGYNEQFF. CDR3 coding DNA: TGTGCCAGCAGCTTGGCCGGACAGGGATACAATGAGCAGTTCTTC.

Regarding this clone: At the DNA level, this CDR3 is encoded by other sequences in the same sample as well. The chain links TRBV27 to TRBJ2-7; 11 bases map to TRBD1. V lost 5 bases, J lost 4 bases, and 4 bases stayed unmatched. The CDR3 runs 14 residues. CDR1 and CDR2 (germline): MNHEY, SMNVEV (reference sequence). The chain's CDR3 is CASSPGTGGYEQYF. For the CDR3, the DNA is TGTGCCAGCAGTCCCGGGACAGGGGGGTACGAGCAGTACTTC.

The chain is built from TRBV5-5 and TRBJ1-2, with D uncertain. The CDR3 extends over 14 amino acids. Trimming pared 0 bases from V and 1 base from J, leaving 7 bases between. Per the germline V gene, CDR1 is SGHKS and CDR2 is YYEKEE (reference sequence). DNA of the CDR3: TGTGCCAGCAGCTTGGCCGGTTTTAACTATGGCTACACCTTC. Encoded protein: CASSLAGFNYGYTF.